A single sample gave rise to the 32 T cell receptor beta chains below, sequenced in a study of blood T cell repertoires in COVID-19. Method: immunoSEQ multiplex PCR; TCRdb's copy keeps in-frame clones and lacks some. The top ten clones hold approximately 2% of a sample with some 250,000 clones, 80% to 90% of them seen once. The sequenced sample consisted of PBMCs or T cells enriched from blood (not recorded which). The origin of the receptors is a woman aged 45-65 years who had recovered from COVID-19.

The CDR3 here is CASSLLVTGELFF. The CDR3 DNA follows: TGTGCCAGCAGCTTACTAGTCACCGGGGAGCTGTTTTTT. The genes are TRBV7-2 and TRBJ2-2; D is unclear. This CDR3 has 13 residues. Germline CDR1 is SGHTA and CDR2 is FQGNSA. Trimming cost V 2 bases and J 4 bases, with 5 bases left between them.

The chain links TRBV28 to TRBJ1-4; D perhaps matches TRBD1 (6 bases). Trimming cost V 5 bases and J 5 bases, with 15 bases left between them. The V gene's germline CDR1 is MDHEN and CDR2 SYDVKM. This CDR3 is built from 15 residues. CDR3 DNA sequence: TGTGCCAGCAGTGTCCAACAGGGTAACAATGAAAAACTGTTTTTT. Amino acids: CASSVQQGNNEKLFF.

This rearrangement joins TRBV19 to TRBJ2-1, with D perhaps TRBD2 (5 bases). V lost 5 bases, J lost 6 bases, and 11 bases lay in between. The CDR3 length is 13 residues. The germline V gene encodes CDR1 LNHDA and CDR2 SQIVND (reference sequence). The CDR3 protein is CASSLGGSNEQFF. The DNA for the CDR3 is TGTGCCAGTAGTCTCGGAGGCAGCAATGAGCAGTTCTTC.

The rearrangement links TRBV27 to TRBJ2-1; possibly TRBD2 for D (6 bases). Germline CDR1 MNHEY, CDR2 SMNVEV (reference sequence). V lost 0 bases to trimming and J lost 3 bases, with 15 bases between them. This CDR3 is 17 amino acids long. CDR3 loop: CASSLSIVGRSYNEQFF. CDR3 DNA sequence: TGTGCCAGCAGTTTATCGATCGTCGGGAGAAGCTACAATGAGCAGTTCTTC.

This clone was observed a handful of times. The J gene is TRBJ2-1, the V gene TRBV6-4; TRBD2 matches 13 bases. The V gene end was trimmed by 2 bases and the J gene end by 7 bases; junction bases not matched to a gene: 5. CDR1 and CDR2 (germline): MRHNA, SNTAGT. The CDR3 spans 16 residues. In nucleotides, the CDR3 is TGTGCCAGCAGTGACCAAGGACTAGCGGGAGTGAATGAGCAGTTCTTC. It codes for CASSDQGLAGVNEQFF.

The chain couples TRBV5-6 to TRBJ1-1; no reliable D call. This CDR3 is built from 13 residues. The germline V and J ends were trimmed by 0 bases and 11 bases, with 14 bases remaining between them. Germline CDR1 and CDR2: SGHDT and YYEEEE. CDR3: CASSLEGYHGAFF. CDR3 DNA sequence: TGTGCCAGCAGCTTGGAAGGTTATCACGGGGCTTTCTTT.

This chain joins TRBV6-1 and TRBJ1-2; D gene unclear. Germline CDR1 and CDR2: MNHNS and SASEGT. Trimming left V 3 bases short and J 6 bases short, with 11 bases between. The CDR3 spans 13 residues. The CDR3 loop reads CASSETMRDGYTF. The CDR3 bases are TGTGCCAGCAGTGAGACCATGCGGGATGGCTACACCTTC.

Points on this clone: The identical CDR3 is also encoded by other nucleotide sequences in the sample. The chain carries TRBV9 and TRBJ2-1, with D unresolved. V lost 0 bases to trimming and J lost 6 bases, with 4 bases between them. CDR3 length: 12 residues. The germline gives CDR1 SGDLS, CDR2 YYNGEE. The CDR3 nucleotides are TGTGCCAGCAGCGTAGCGGGCAATGAGCAGTTCTTC. Translation: CASSVAGNEQFF.

This clone occurred many times. In nucleotides, the CDR3 is TGTGCCAGCAGCCAAGGGGATGGGATAGCTAGCGGCAATAACTACGAGCAGTACTTC. Its protein product is CASSQGDGIASGNNYEQYF. The chain joins TRBV3-1 (or the pseudogene TRBV3-2) to TRBJ2-7; 7 nucleotides line up with TRBD2. This CDR3 comprises 19 residues. Germline loops: CDR1 LGHDT, CDR2 YNNKEL (reference sequence). With V trimmed by 1 base and J by 3 bases, 18 bases remained unmatched.

The count of this clone is one. The rearrangement joins TRBV27 to TRBJ2-7; 8 bases are a match to TRBD2. With 3 bases clipped from V and 3 bases from J, the junction kept 10 bases outside the gene matches. CDR1 and CDR2 (germline): MNHEY, SMNVEV (reference sequence). The CDR3 sequence is 16 residues long. The CDR3 reads CASSLDGGVSIYEQYF. In nucleotides, the CDR3 is TGTGCCAGCAGTTTGGACGGGGGGGTTTCGATCTACGAGCAGTACTTC.

This chain connects TRBV29-1 to TRBJ1-2, with D uncertain. The CDR3 contains 15 residues. V lost 0 bases and J lost 5, with 16 bases in between. Germline V gene data show CDR1 as SQVTM and CDR2 as ANQGSEA. Written as DNA, the CDR3 is TGCAGCGTTGAAGATATCTCGAGTAGGGAGTATGGCTACACCTTC. Its protein product is CSVEDISSREYGYTF.

This chain joins TRBV18 and TRBJ2-1; D ambiguous. V lost 4 bases, J lost 7 bases, and 11 bases lay in between. The germline V gene has CDR1 KGHSH and CDR2 LQKENI. The CDR3 runs 13 residues. CDR3 amino acids: CASSRAARNEQFF. Written as DNA, the CDR3 is TGTGCCAGCTCACGGGCAGCCCGGAATGAGCAGTTCTTC.

Here the CDR3 reads CASTPGLAYNEQFF. The CDR3 DNA follows: TGTGCCAGTACCCCGGGACTAGCTTACAATGAGCAGTTCTTC. V usage is TRBV19 and J usage is TRBJ2-1, with 9 bases identical to TRBD2. Per germline, CDR1 LNHDA and CDR2 SQIVND (reference sequence). This CDR3 region has 14 residues. Trimming cost V 7 bases and J 4 bases; bases outside gene matches: 5. The full variable domain, rest sourced from reference TRBV19 and TRBJ2-1, is DGGITQSPKYLFRKEGQNVTLSCEQNLNHDAMYWYRQDPGQGLRLIYYSQIVNDFQKGDIAEGYSVSREKKESFPLTVTSAQKNPTAFYLCASTPGLAYNEQFFGPGTRLTVL.

This chain links TRBV2 with TRBJ1-1, with unresolved D. Germline V gene lookup returns CDR1 SNHLY and CDR2 FYNNEI. The CDR3 length is 16 residues. V was trimmed by 1 base and J by 0 bases, leaving 12 bases between them. The CDR3 region has the DNA TGTGCCAGCAGTGAAGGAGTAGATATTATGAACACTGAAGCTTTCTTT. Translating gives CASSEGVDIMNTEAFF.

The chain carries TRBV3-1 (or the pseudogene TRBV3-2) and TRBJ2-5; TRBD2 matches at 7 bases. CDR1 and CDR2 from the germline V gene are LGHDT and YNNKEL (reference sequence). The V segment lost 1 base and the J segment 2 bases; nucleotides outside the gene matches: 4. The length of the CDR3 is 15 residues. CDR3 sequence reads: CASSQALAEQETQYF. The CDR3 DNA sequence: TGTGCCAGCAGCCAAGCGCTAGCGGAACAAGAGACCCAGTACTTC.

The chain uses TRBV2 and TRBJ1-3; tentative D call: TRBD1 (5 bases). V lost 5 bases and J 3 bases, leaving 11 bases between the germline ends. Germline CDR1 SNHLY, CDR2 FYNNEI. The CDR3 totals 14 residues. In nucleotides, the CDR3 is TGTGCCAGCAGTCTTCACGGGGGTGGAAACACCATATATTTT. It yields the protein CASSLHGGGNTIYF.

The rearrangement links TRBV7-6 to TRBJ1-1, with D unclear. The CDR3 consists of 13 residues. V was clipped by 3 bases and J by 1 base, with 6 bases between them. CDR1 and CDR2 (germline): SGHVS, FNYEAQ. The CDR3 protein is CASSLAENTEAFF. CDR3 bases: TGTGCCAGCAGCTTGGCAGAGAACACTGAAGCTTTCTTT.

This clone was seen a few times. The V gene is TRBV28, the J gene TRBJ2-2; possibly TRBD1 for D (6 bases). Germline values: CDR1 MDHEN, CDR2 SYDVKM. The CDR3 extends over 17 amino acids. Trimming left V 4 bases short and J 3 bases short, with 18 bases between. The CDR3 here is CASSSWTDTFYTGELFF. In DNA form, the CDR3 reads TGTGCCAGCAGTTCTTGGACAGATACCTTCTACACCGGGGAGCTGTTTTTT.

The chain carries TRBV23-1 and TRBJ1-1, with D possibly matching TRBD1 (5 bases). TRBV23-1 is noted as an ORF with a role that remains uncertain. This CDR3 spans 14 amino acids. Between the trimmed V and J ends, which lost 9 bases and 0 bases, there was a span of 14 bases. The CDR3 protein is CASPKRGMNTEAFF. CDR3 DNA sequence: TGCGCCAGTCCAAAACGGGGGATGAACACTGAAGCTTTCTTT.

The J gene is TRBJ1-1, the V gene TRBV18; no definite D call. This CDR3 contains 14 residues. Germline V lookup: CDR1 KGHSH, CDR2 LQKENI. V was clipped by 2 bases and J by 5 bases, with 12 bases between them. CDR3 sequence (DNA): TGTGCCAGCTCACCAGGGGTCGGGAAGACTGAAGCTTTCTTT. This encodes CASSPGVGKTEAFF. Drawing the rest from reference TRBV18 and TRBJ1-1, the complete variable domain is NAGVMQNPRHLVRRRGQEARLRCSPMKGHSHVYWYRQLPEEGLKFMVYLQKENIIDESGMPKERFSAEFPKEGPSILRIQQVVRGDSAAYFCASSPGVGKTEAFFGQGTRLTVV.

This rearrangement joins TRBV19 to TRBJ2-1; TRBD1 matches at 8 bases. With V trimmed by 4 bases and J by 2 bases, 7 bases remained unmatched. Germline CDR1 LNHDA, CDR2 SQIVND (reference sequence). The CDR3 is made up of 16 amino acids. DNA of the CDR3: TGTGCCAGTAGTAGATCGGGACAGGTTCCCTACAATGAGCAGTTCTTC. Amino acids: CASSRSGQVPYNEQFF.

The chain links TRBV5-1 to TRBJ2-3, with 9 bases that match TRBD2. In germline, CDR1 is SGHRS, CDR2 YFSETQ. The CDR3 has 14 residues. The ends lost 5 bases at V and 7 bases at J; junction bases unmatched: 8. CDR3 in amino acids: CASRRSGRENTQYF. In DNA form, the CDR3 reads TGCGCCAGCAGGCGTAGCGGGAGAGAAAATACGCAGTATTTT.

V usage is TRBV7-2 and J usage is TRBJ2-1; TRBD2 aligns across 7 bases. Germline V lookup: CDR1 SGHTA, CDR2 FQGNSA. Germline trimming cut 8 bases from V and 4 bases from J; bases unmatched to any gene: 5. This CDR3 region has 13 residues. CDR3 nucleotides: TGTGCCAGCTCCGGGACTAAATACAATGAGCAGTTCTTC. Translation: CASSGTKYNEQFF. The full variable domain, rest sourced from reference TRBV7-2 and TRBJ2-1, is GAGVSQSPSNKVTEKGKDVELRCDPISGHTALYWYRQSLGQGLEFLIYFQGNSAPDKSGLPSDRFSAERTGGSVSTLTIQRTQQEDSAVYLCASSGTKYNEQFFGPGTRLTVL.

The V gene is TRBV7-6, the J gene TRBJ2-5; 14 bases line up with TRBD2. The CDR3 runs 16 residues. Trimming cost V 5 bases and J 7 bases; bases outside gene matches: 9. Germline V gives CDR1 SGHVS, CDR2 FNYEAQ. The CDR3 DNA is TGTGCCAGCAGCACCCGACTAGCGGGAGGGGACATGACCCAGTACTTC. The encoded protein is CASSTRLAGGDMTQYF.

This clone was counted a single time. V and J are TRBV10-3 and TRBJ2-5; D is possibly TRBD1 (5 bases). Between the trimmed V and J ends, which lost 5 bases and 1 base, there was a span of 11 bases. The CDR3 covers 14 residues. Looked up from germline, CDR1 is ENHRY and CDR2 is SYGVKD. The CDR3, as DNA: TGTGCCATCAGTCAGGGCCAGATCCAAGAGACCCAGTACTTC. This codes for CAISQGQIQETQYF.

The rearrangement links TRBV5-1 to TRBJ1-6; 7 positions match TRBD1. The CDR3 consists of 15 residues. The J segment lost 5 bases and the V segment lost 3 bases, leaving 5 bases of the junction unmatched. CDR1 is SGHRS and CDR2 is YFSETQ in the germline V gene. In DNA, the CDR3 is TGCGCCAGCAGCTCGACAGGGTTGGATAATTCACCCCTCCACTTT. Its protein is CASSSTGLDNSPLHF.

The J gene is TRBJ2-2, the V gene TRBV7-8; 7 bases agree with TRBD1. Losses at the gene ends were 5 bases for V and 6 bases for J; bases not matched to a gene: 3. This CDR3 has 13 amino acids. CDR1 is SGHVS, CDR2 FQNEAQ, per germline. CDR3 coding DNA: TGTGCCAGCAGCCGGGACAGCTCCGGGGAGCTGTTTTTT. Translated, it gives CASSRDSSGELFF.

This chain connects TRBV6-1 to TRBJ2-6; tentative D call: TRBD1 (6 bases). Germline-derived CDR1 and CDR2 are MNHNS and SASEGT. V was pared by 4 bases and J by 0 bases, with 10 bases between. The CDR3 is made up of 16 amino acids. CDR3 bases: TGTGCCAGCAGTGTGGGACATCCCTCTGGGGCCAACGTCCTGACTTTC. This sequence encodes CASSVGHPSGANVLTF.

The chain recombines TRBV27 with TRBJ2-3, with D maybe TRBD2 (6 bases). Germline-derived CDR1 and CDR2 are MNHEY and SMNVEV (reference sequence). Between the trimmed V and J ends, which lost 3 bases and 5 bases, there was a span of 12 bases. This CDR3 contains 14 residues. CDR3 amino acids: CASSFGRGRDTQYF. For the CDR3, the DNA is TGTGCCAGCAGTTTCGGGAGAGGGCGAGATACGCAGTATTTT.

The chain uses TRBV11-2 and TRBJ2-1, with 11 bases lining up with TRBD2. The germline V gene encodes CDR1 SGHAT and CDR2 FQNNGV. The trim removed 1 base at V and 5 bases at J, leaving 1 base unmatched. The CDR3 is 15 amino acids. DNA of the CDR3: TGTGCCAGCAGCTTAGGACTAGCGGGAAACAATGAGCAGTTCTTC. Translated, it gives CASSLGLAGNNEQFF.

This clone was counted a few times. V and J are TRBV2 and TRBJ2-7; D call uncertain. CDR1 and CDR2 (germline): SNHLY, FYNNEI. The ends were cut back, 4 bases at V and 0 bases at J, with 7 bases in the middle. This CDR3 comprises 13 residues. CDR3 in DNA: TGTGCCAGCAGTGGTGGCTTCTCCTACGAGCAGTACTTC. Translation gives CASSGGFSYEQYF.

The J gene is TRBJ1-4, the V gene TRBV7-2; 9 nucleotides match TRBD1. CDR3 length equals 16 residues. Looked up from germline, CDR1 is SGHTA and CDR2 is FQGNSA. Trimming took 4 bases from V and 8 from J; bases not matched to a gene: 11. The CDR3 spells CASSSQPGQGMEKLFF. The CDR3 DNA follows: TGTGCCAGCAGCTCCCAACCGGGACAGGGTATGGAAAAACTGTTTTTT.